These 28 T cell receptor beta chains came from one sample sequenced in a study of cytomegalovirus exposure and HLA in healthy donors. Primers: 60 Vbeta forward and 13 Jbeta reverse. Measured with immunoSEQ multiplex PCR; TCRdb has only the in-frame clones, and not every one. Of about 130,000 clones in the sample, around 9% are singletons; the top ten hold 6.5% to 9%. Material: PBMCs. All receptors derive from a middle-aged woman in good health and CMV-seropositive.

The V and J genes are TRBV11-2 and TRBJ2-3; 7 bases are shared with TRBD1. The CDR3 has 15 residues. After removal of 6 bases from V and 3 bases from J, the junction contained 9 bases not matched to a gene. Per the germline V gene, CDR1 is SGHAT and CDR2 is FQNNGV. In nucleotides, the CDR3 is TGTGCCAGCAGGATCCGGGGACAGCCTACAGATACGCAGTATTTT. Its translation: CASRIRGQPTDTQYF.

The V and J genes are TRBV5-1 and TRBJ2-1; 7 bases match TRBD2. CDR3 length: 14 residues. J was trimmed by 8 bases and V by 4 bases; bases with no gene match: 9. Looked up from germline, CDR1 is SGHRS and CDR2 is YFSETQ. In DNA, the CDR3 is TGCGCCAGCAGCCTGGTGGCAGGGAGGGATGAGCAGTTCTTC. This translates into CASSLVAGRDEQFF.

The chain joins TRBV11-3 to TRBJ2-2; weak D call: TRBD1 (5 bases). The CDR3 is 14 residues long. The V and J ends lost 5 bases and 2 bases respectively, with 9 bases between them. In germline, CDR1 is SGHNT, CDR2 YENEEA. DNA of the CDR3: TGTGCCAGCAGCAAGGACACAAACACCGGGGAGCTGTTTTTT. Translation: CASSKDTNTGELFF.

This chain links TRBV5-4 with TRBJ1-1; tentative D call: TRBD1 (5 bases). The CDR3 extends over 15 amino acids. Germline CDR1 and CDR2: SGHNT and YYREEE (reference sequence). Trimming removed 0 bases from V and 4 bases from J, with 13 bases in between. The CDR3 spells CASSLAGGGGTEAFF. The CDR3 coding sequence is TGTGCCAGCAGCTTGGCCGGGGGGGGAGGCACTGAAGCTTTCTTT.

The V and J genes are TRBV27 and TRBJ1-4; D gene uncertain. The CDR3 runs to 14 residues. With 2 bases removed from V and 10 bases from J, the gap between germline ends came to 14 bases. Germline V lookup: CDR1 MNHEY, CDR2 SMNVEV (reference sequence). For the CDR3, the DNA is TGTGCCAGCAGTTTAAAAGGGTATGGAGGAAAACTGTTTTTT. Protein product: CASSLKGYGGKLFF.

In this sample, this clone turned up a few times. The V gene is TRBV5-5, the J gene TRBJ2-6, with 7 bases that match TRBD1. Germline trimming cut 3 bases from V and 2 bases from J; bases unmatched to any gene: 5. Per germline, CDR1 SGHKS and CDR2 YYEKEE (reference sequence). The CDR3 totals 16 residues. CDR3 DNA sequence: TGTGCCAGCAGCTATTCACAGGGGCCTGGGGCCAACGTCCTGACTTTC. Its translation is CASSYSQGPGANVLTF.

This sequence joins TRBV15 and TRBJ1-2; D ambiguous. The CDR3 spans 15 residues. Germline V gene sequence: CDR1 LNHNV, CDR2 YYDKDF (reference sequence). V lost 2 bases and J 8 bases, leaving 18 bases between the germline ends. CDR3 coding DNA: TGTGCCACCAGCAGATCCTCCATGGCCCCGGGGGGCTACACCTTC. Its translation: CATSRSSMAPGGYTF.

This clone has only a few counts. V usage is TRBV4-1 and J usage is TRBJ1-5; 7 bases agree with TRBD1. The trim removed 0 bases at V and 5 bases at J, leaving 4 bases unmatched. This CDR3 comprises 15 residues. Germline CDR1 and CDR2: MGHRA and YSYEKL. This chain's CDR3 is CASSQDAGGYQPQHF. CDR3 coding DNA: TGCGCCAGCAGCCAAGATGCAGGGGGTTATCAGCCCCAGCATTTT.

The gene calls are TRBV6-4 and TRBJ1-3; D is unresolved. CDR3 size: 20 residues. Trimming took 2 bases from V and 8 from J, leaving 31 bases between them. Per the germline V gene, CDR1 is MRHNA and CDR2 is SNTAGT. The CDR3 region is CASSDPSFDEWNWVEHTIYF. CDR3 in DNA: TGTGCCAGCAGTGACCCCAGCTTTGACGAGTGGAATTGGGTGGAGCACACCATATATTTT.

In this sample, this clone turned up a few times. The CDR3 region is CASSLMEAGELFF. The CDR3 bases are TGTGCCAGCAGCTTAATGGAGGCCGGGGAGCTGTTTTTT. The chain employs TRBV7-6 and TRBJ2-2; a possible D gene is TRBD2 (5 bases). Trimming stripped 2 bases from V and 6 bases from J, with 7 bases between. This CDR3 has 13 residues. Looked up from germline, CDR1 is SGHVS and CDR2 is FNYEAQ.

This chain connects TRBV29-1 to TRBJ1-1, with D hard to call. V lost 5 bases, J lost 1 base, and 8 bases lay in between. Germline V gene data show CDR1 as SQVTM and CDR2 as ANQGSEA. The CDR3 contains 12 residues. CDR3 amino acids: CSVRNRNTEAFF. CDR3 in DNA: TGCAGCGTTCGTAATCGGAACACTGAAGCTTTCTTT.

For this clone: This sample includes further DNA sequences coding for the same CDR3. This chain links TRBV4-3 with TRBJ2-7; weak D call: TRBD2 (7 bases). CDR1 and CDR2 (germline): LGHNA, YSLEER. Trimming cost V 4 bases and J 4 bases, with 17 bases left between them. The CDR3 is made up of 15 amino acids. In nucleotides, the CDR3 is TGCGCCAGCAGCCTCGGCGGGGGCGACTTGTACGAGCAGTACTTC. This gives the protein CASSLGGGDLYEQYF.

The rearrangement joins TRBV25-1 to TRBJ1-2, with no clear D. Germline CDR1 reads MGHDK; CDR2 reads SYGVNS. Trimming removed 3 bases at V and 8 bases at J, with 19 bases between. The CDR3 has 15 amino acids. CDR3 residues: CASSDLGGDFLGYTF. The DNA of the CDR3 is TGTGCCAGCAGTGACCTAGGCGGTGACTTTTTGGGCTACACCTTC.

The chain uses TRBV10-1 and TRBJ2-2, with TRBD1 as a possible D gene (6 bases). Germline CDR1 is WNHNN and CDR2 is SYGVQD (reference sequence). With 10 bases removed from V and 4 bases from J, the gap between germline ends came to 13 bases. The CDR3 spans 13 residues. The CDR3 DNA sequence: TGCGCCACCTCAGGGGTCGGCACCGGGGAGCTGTTTTTT. It is translated as CATSGVGTGELFF.

This clone has just a few counts. The V and J genes are TRBV4-3 and TRBJ2-7; possible D gene TRBD1, 6 bases. CDR1 and CDR2 (germline): LGHNA, YSLEER. Trimming pared 3 bases from V and 4 bases from J, leaving 13 bases between. The CDR3 length is 14 residues. The CDR3 region has the DNA TGCGCCAGCAGCCAGGACTTGACAGGATACGAGCAGTACTTC. Translated: CASSQDLTGYEQYF.

The chain employs TRBV20-1 and TRBJ2-5; D gene ambiguous. The CDR3 has 11 residues. Germline lookup yields CDR1 DFQATT and CDR2 SNEGSKA (reference sequence). V lost 3 bases and J lost 5, with 7 bases in between. The CDR3 nucleotides are TGCAGTGCTAGGTCCGGGGAGACCCAGTACTTC. This encodes CSARSGETQYF.

The V and J genes are TRBV5-1 and TRBJ2-3; TRBD2 matches 9 bases. The V gene's germline CDR1 is SGHRS and CDR2 YFSETQ. V trimming: 2 bases; J trimming: 5 bases; junction bases outside the gene matches: 6. CDR3 length: 15 amino acids. CDR3 coding DNA: TGCGCCAGCAGCTTCGCGGCTAGCGGGGAAGATACGCAGTATTTT. Residues: CASSFAASGEDTQYF.

This clone was counted only a few times. The chain links TRBV6-5 to TRBJ2-5, with 7 bases that match TRBD1. With V trimmed by 1 base and J by 11 bases, 4 bases remained unmatched. The CDR3 covers 12 residues. In germline, CDR1 is MNHEY, CDR2 SVGAGI. The CDR3, as DNA: TGTGCCAGCAGTTACTATACAGGGGAGCAGTACTTC. This translates into CASSYYTGEQYF.

V is TRBV19 and J is TRBJ2-7, with 7 bases aligning to TRBD2. The CDR3 has 16 residues. Trimming removed 5 bases from V and 2 bases from J; junction bases left unmatched: 12. Per the germline V gene, CDR1 is LNHDA and CDR2 is SQIVND (reference sequence). Written as DNA, the CDR3 is TGTGCCAGTAGTTCAAGACGGGAGGTTAATACCTACGAGCAGTACTTC. Translated, it gives CASSSRREVNTYEQYF.

The genes are TRBV6-1 and TRBJ2-7; D is perhaps TRBD2 (6 bases). V lost 9 bases and J lost 5, with 17 bases in between. CDR3 size: 13 residues. Germline CDR1 and CDR2: MNHNS and SASEGT. The CDR3 is CASNRDFFDEQYF. DNA of the CDR3: TGTGCCAGTAACCGGGACTTCTTCGACGAGCAGTACTTC.

This chain joins TRBV19 and TRBJ2-7, with a possible D match to TRBD2 (8 bases). CDR3 length equals 15 residues. From germline, CDR1 is LNHDA and CDR2 SQIVND (reference sequence). V shed 10 bases and J shed 3 bases, with 22 bases lying between them. The CDR3 nucleotides are TGTGCCACCCACGGGGGGGACAGTGGTCGCTACGAGCAGTACTTC. Its translation: CATHGGDSGRYEQYF.

This clone has just a few counts. The chain has TRBV19 and TRBJ2-7; unclear D gene. V lost 5 bases, J lost 6 bases, and 23 bases lay in between. From germline, CDR1 is LNHDA and CDR2 SQIVND (reference sequence). This CDR3 is built from 16 residues. CDR3 sequence reads: CASSVITVTRPSEQYF. In nucleotides, the CDR3 is TGTGCCAGTAGTGTTATAACAGTCACCCGGCCCTCCGAGCAGTACTTC.

A few counts support this clone. The chain is built from TRBV4-3 and TRBJ2-7; the D gene is possibly TRBD1 (5 bases). Trimming shortened V by 0 bases and J by 0 bases, and 15 bases separated the two germline ends. The CDR3 has 17 residues. Germline CDR1 is LGHNA and CDR2 is YSLEER. The CDR3 region has the DNA TGCGCCAGCAGCCAAGAGGGATCAGGGAAGGCCTCCTACGAGCAGTACTTC. Protein: CASSQEGSGKASYEQYF.

The V gene is TRBV7-2, the J gene TRBJ2-5, with TRBD2 identical over 14 bases. The ends lost 5 bases at V and 1 base at J; junction bases unmatched: 3. The CDR3 loop spans 16 amino acids. The germline gives CDR1 SGHTA, CDR2 FQGNSA. The DNA of the CDR3 is TGTGCCAGCAGCACGGGACTAGCGGGGGTCCAAGAGACCCAGTACTTC. Its protein product is CASSTGLAGVQETQYF.

This CDR3 reads CASRKGSRQAFF. The DNA for the CDR3 is TGTGCCAGCAGAAAAGGGAGCAGGCAAGCTTTCTTT. This chain links TRBV14 with TRBJ1-1; D is unclear. The CDR3 spans 12 residues. Per the germline V gene, CDR1 is SGHDN and CDR2 is FVKESK. V lost 6 bases and J lost 9, with 14 bases in between.

The CDR3, as DNA: TGTGCCAGCAGCCCAGACAGGAGCTCCTACAATGAGCAGTTCTTC. It specifies CASSPDRSSYNEQFF. This chain connects TRBV7-2 to TRBJ2-1; D may be TRBD1 (6 bases). The CDR3 is made up of 15 amino acids. Germline values: CDR1 SGHTA, CDR2 FQGNSA. Trimming pared 5 bases from V and 0 bases from J, leaving 11 bases between.

This clone occurred a few times. The chain couples TRBV18 to TRBJ1-1; 11 bases map to TRBD1. The V gene end was trimmed by 6 bases and the J gene end by 1 base; junction bases not matched to a gene: 7. Germline values: CDR1 KGHSH, CDR2 LQKENI. There are 16 residues in the CDR3. In DNA form, the CDR3 reads TGTGCCAGCTCCCTTGGACAGGGGGCAACGAACACTGAAGCTTTCTTT. This sequence encodes CASSLGQGATNTEAFF.

The V gene is TRBV5-1, the J gene TRBJ2-6; 10 nucleotides agree with TRBD1. The germline V gene has CDR1 SGHRS and CDR2 YFSETQ. This CDR3 has 19 residues. Unmatched junction bases numbered 7, after V lost 1 base and J lost 0 bases. The CDR3: CASSLQRTGGGSGANVLTF. The DNA of the CDR3 is TGCGCCAGCAGCTTGCAACGGACAGGGGGGGGCTCTGGGGCCAACGTCCTGACTTTC. Full variable domain (missing parts from reference TRBV5-1 and TRBJ2-6): KAGVTQTPRYLIKTRGQQVTLSCSPISGHRSVSWYQQTPGQGLQFLFEYFSETQRNKGNFPGRFSGRQFSNSRSEMNVSTLELGDSALYLCASSLQRTGGGSGANVLTFGAGSRLTVL.